These 25 T cell receptor beta chains came from one sample sequenced in a study of CD8 T cells in Susac syndrome. Random hexamers primed reverse transcription of roughly 0.5 to 1 ug RNA. TCRdb recomputed calls from the immunoSEQ multiplex PCR reads with MiXCR, one row per CDR3 protein. The sample lists 330,000 or so distinct CDR3 sequences; around nine tenths were seen once. Sequencing was carried out using CD8+ T cells from PBMCs. Receptors were obtained from a human donor with multiple sclerosis.

The V call is TRBV7-9, the J call TRBJ2-4; unclear D gene. Trimming took 1 base from V and 0 from J, leaving 10 bases between them. This CDR3 is built from 16 residues. Germline values: CDR1 SEHNR, CDR2 FQNEAQ (reference sequence). CDR3 amino acids: CASSLGDTLAKNIQYF. CDR3 bases: TGTGCCAGCAGCTTAGGCGACACCTTAGCCAAAAACATTCAGTACTTC.

Turning to this clonotype: The junction departs from the called germline gene at one end, perhaps through a read error. The J gene is TRBJ1-6, the V gene TRBV9; no clear D. The germline V gene encodes CDR1 SGDLS and CDR2 YYNGEE. This CDR3 is 14 amino acids long. The CDR3 is CASSARVTPSPLRF. The CDR3 nucleotides are TGTGCCAGCAGCGCCCGGGTCACACCTTCACCCCTCCGCTTT.

This chain links TRBV9 with TRBJ1-5; possible D gene TRBD1, 5 bases. This CDR3 contains 14 residues. CDR1 and CDR2 (germline): SGDLS, YYNGEE. With 2 bases removed from V and 3 bases from J, the gap between germline ends came to 9 bases. The CDR3 here is CASSVGQTNQPQHF. The DNA for the CDR3 is TGTGCCAGCAGCGTGGGGCAGACCAATCAGCCCCAGCATTTT.

The chain combines TRBV4-3 with TRBJ1-5, with a weak D call TRBD1 (6 bases). Germline V gene data show CDR1 as LGHNA and CDR2 as YSLEER. The CDR3 consists of 17 residues. The V end was cut by 0 bases, the J end by 1 base, with 13 bases between. DNA of the CDR3: TGCGCCAGCAGCCAAGACGCCCCGGGGGCGAGCAATCAGCCCCAGCATTTT. Translated, it gives CASSQDAPGASNQPQHF.

Worth noting for this clonotype: One end of the junction fails to match germline, which may point to a read error. The chain employs TRBV20-1 and TRBJ2-1, with 13 bases fitting TRBD2. The germline gives CDR1 DFQATT, CDR2 SNEGSKA (reference sequence). This CDR3 contains 15 residues. CDR3 loop: CSADTGTSGANQQFF. The CDR3, as DNA: TGCAGTGCCGATACCGGGACTAGCGGGGCCAATCAGCAGTTCTTC.

CDR3 coding DNA: TGCGCCAGCAGCCAAGATAAGCGGCAGTCGAACACCGGGGAGCTGTTTTTT. Amino acid sequence: CASSQDKRQSNTGELFF. The V gene is TRBV4-1, the J gene TRBJ2-2; a weak D match, TRBD2 (5 bases). Germline assignment: CDR1 MGHRA and CDR2 YSYEKL. Trimming cost V 0 bases and J 0 bases, with 11 bases left between them. CDR3 length: 17 amino acids.

The genes are TRBV30 and TRBJ1-2; tentative D call: TRBD1 (5 bases). The CDR3 consists of 17 residues. Germline-derived CDR1 and CDR2 are GTSNPN and SVGIG (reference sequence). The ends were cut back, 4 bases at V and 4 bases at J, with 25 bases in the middle. CDR3 DNA: TGTGCCTGGAATGCCGAGGACACGCCAGATTGGGGCTATGGCTACACCTTC. It yields the protein CAWNAEDTPDWGYGYTF.

The V and J genes are TRBV9 and TRBJ2-7; TRBD1 matches 8 bases. In germline, CDR1 is SGDLS, CDR2 YYNGEE. V trimming: 0 bases; J trimming: 3 bases; junction bases outside the gene matches: 2. CDR3 size: 14 residues. Here the CDR3 DNA reads TGTGCCAGCAGCGTAGAGGACAGGGTCTACGAGCAGTACTTC. It yields the protein CASSVEDRVYEQYF.

This clonotype was detected once. The genes are TRBV20-1 and TRBJ2-7, with 7 nucleotides matching TRBD1. CDR3 length equals 15 residues. Looked up from germline, CDR1 is DFQATT and CDR2 is SNEGSKA (reference sequence). V dropped 7 bases and J dropped 7; count of bases not matched to a gene: 19. CDR3 in DNA: TGCAGTGTTACACTCCGGGACAGTGGTATGTGGGAGCAGTACTTC. Protein sequence: CSVTLRDSGMWEQYF.

The J gene is TRBJ1-3, the V gene TRBV11-2; D not certain. The CDR3 runs 13 residues. The V gene lost 5 bases and the J gene lost 7 bases, with 12 bases spanning the gap. Looked up from germline, CDR1 is SGHAT and CDR2 is FQNNGV. This chain's CDR3 is CASSPSVWNTIYF. In DNA form, the CDR3 reads TGTGCCAGCAGCCCCTCAGTGTGGAACACCATATATTTT. The whole variable domain, remainder taken from reference TRBV11-2 and TRBJ1-3, is EAGVAQSPRYKIIEKRQSVAFWCNPISGHATLYWYQQILGQGPKLLIQFQNNGVVDDSQLPKDRFSAERLKGVDSTLKIQPAKLEDSAVYLCASSPSVWNTIYFGEGSWLTVV.

The chain employs TRBV7-9 and TRBJ2-2, with D unclear. The V gene's germline CDR1 is SEHNR and CDR2 FQNEAQ (reference sequence). V lost 5 bases, J lost 6 bases, and 7 bases lay in between. The CDR3 spans 12 residues. This CDR3 is CASSDLSGELFF. The CDR3 DNA follows: TGTGCCAGCAGCGACCTGTCCGGGGAGCTGTTTTTT.

The CDR3 reads CASSSHRDRVGNEQFF. In DNA, the CDR3 is TGTGCCAGCAGCTCCCACCGGGACAGGGTGGGCAATGAGCAGTTCTTC. The chain combines TRBV7-9 with TRBJ2-1; 9 bases map to TRBD1. With 4 bases clipped from V and 6 bases from J, the junction kept 10 bases outside the gene matches. From germline, CDR1 is SEHNR and CDR2 FQNEAQ (reference sequence). The CDR3 loop spans 16 amino acids. Drawing the rest from reference TRBV7-9 and TRBJ2-1, the complete variable domain is DTGVSQNPRHKITKRGQNVTFRCDPISEHNRLYWYRQTLGQGPEFLTYFQNEAQLEKSRLLSDRFSAERPKGSFSTLEIQRTEQGDSAMYLCASSSHRDRVGNEQFFGPGTRLTVL.

The chain joins TRBV29-1 to TRBJ2-1; the D is unclear. The CDR3 contains 12 residues. Trimming removed 1 base from V and 8 bases from J, with 9 bases in between. Germline CDR1 is SQVTM and CDR2 is ANQGSEA. As DNA, the CDR3 is TGCAGCGTTGAAGGGAATCGGGATGAGCAGTTCTTC. Amino acid sequence: CSVEGNRDEQFF.

CDR3 sequence (DNA): TGCAGTGCTAGACCCGGGGCGGGTCAGCCCCAGCATTTT. This codes for CSARPGAGQPQHF. The gene calls are TRBV20-1 and TRBJ1-5; possible D gene TRBD1, 5 bases. V shed 2 bases and J shed 6 bases, with 11 bases lying between them. This CDR3 is 13 amino acids long. Germline lookup yields CDR1 DFQATT and CDR2 SNEGSKA (reference sequence).

A few counts support this clonotype. The rearrangement uses TRBV6-6 and TRBJ1-2; TRBD1 agrees at 7 bases. This CDR3 comprises 14 residues. Losses at the gene ends were 5 bases for V and 8 bases for J; bases not matched to a gene: 11. Germline V gene sequence: CDR1 MNHNY, CDR2 SVGAGI (reference sequence). The CDR3 loop is CASSHPGQLSGYTF. In nucleotides, the CDR3 is TGTGCCAGCAGTCACCCGGGACAGCTCTCCGGCTACACCTTC.

This clonotype was observed a single time. The chain links TRBV6-5 to TRBJ2-4, with 7 bases aligning to TRBD1. This CDR3 region has 13 residues. With V trimmed by 6 bases and J by 6 bases, 5 bases remained unmatched. The germline CDR1 and CDR2 sequences are MNHEY and SVGAGI. The CDR3 DNA reads as TGTGCCAGCAGCCACAGGGGACCAAACATTCAGTACTTC. It specifies CASSHRGPNIQYF.

The CDR3 nucleotides are TGTGCCAGCAGTTGCTTAGGCTATTCACCCCTCCACTTT. Translated: CASSCLGYSPLHF. The chain employs TRBV21-1 and TRBJ1-6. TRBV21-1 is reported as a pseudogene. The CDR3 runs 13 residues.

The V and J genes are TRBV4-3 and TRBJ2-7; the D is unclear. The germline V gene encodes CDR1 LGHNA and CDR2 YSLEER. V was pared by 0 bases and J by 3 bases, with 12 bases between. This CDR3 is 15 amino acids long. CDR3 protein: CASSQEMRAGYEQYF. As DNA, the CDR3 is TGCGCCAGCAGCCAAGAGATGAGAGCTGGCTACGAGCAGTACTTC.

This clonotype was found a few times. This chain joins TRBV27 and TRBJ2-5, with 7 bases identical to TRBD2. Germline assignment: CDR1 MNHEY and CDR2 SMNVEV (reference sequence). The CDR3 is 15 residues long. The V segment lost 5 bases and the J segment 2 bases; nucleotides outside the gene matches: 8. The CDR3 DNA follows: TGTGCCAGCAGTCCCCTGGGTAGCGGGCAAGAGACCCAGTACTTC. Translation: CASSPLGSGQETQYF.

This chain uses TRBV5-1 with TRBJ2-5, with D perhaps matching TRBD2 (5 bases). Trimming removed 3 bases from V and 4 bases from J, with 13 bases in between. This CDR3 comprises 14 residues. CDR1 is SGHRS, CDR2 YFSETQ, per germline. The CDR3 nucleotides read TGCGCCAGCAGCTCGGCGGGTTCCCGAGAGACCCAGTACTTC. It translates to CASSSAGSRETQYF.

This chain uses TRBV29-1 with TRBJ2-2; 10 bases agree with TRBD1. Germline loops: CDR1 SQVTM, CDR2 ANQGSEA. The ends lost 7 bases at V and 5 bases at J; junction bases unmatched: 10. This CDR3 is 15 amino acids long. CDR3 nucleotide sequence: TGCAGCGCGGTGGGACAGGGGAAGTTTACCGGGGAGCTGTTTTTT. Its protein is CSAVGQGKFTGELFF.

The rearrangement uses TRBV7-9 and TRBJ2-7; D is perhaps TRBD1 (6 bases). The germline V and J ends were trimmed by 5 bases and 1 base, with 18 bases remaining between them. Germline CDR1 is SEHNR and CDR2 is FQNEAQ (reference sequence). The CDR3 is made up of 16 amino acids. Here the CDR3 reads CASSRTGTSLSYEQYF. In DNA, the CDR3 is TGTGCCAGCAGCCGTACCGGGACATCACTGTCCTACGAGCAGTACTTC.

This rearrangement joins TRBV3-1 to TRBJ2-1, with D maybe TRBD1 (6 bases). The CDR3 has 17 residues. Trimming took off 1 base at V and 0 bases at J, with 13 bases between the two ends. Looked up from germline, CDR1 is LGHDT and CDR2 is YNNKEL (reference sequence). In DNA form, the CDR3 reads TGTGCCAGCAGCCAAGGGCCCGGACAGAACTCCTACAATGAGCAGTTCTTC. The encoded protein is CASSQGPGQNSYNEQFF.

The chain has TRBV28 and TRBJ2-1; D is uncertain. Germline CDR1 reads MDHEN; CDR2 reads SYDVKM. The CDR3 is made up of 11 amino acids. Trimming removed 5 bases from V and 9 bases from J, with 8 bases in between. This chain's CDR3 is CASSPVGEQFF. For the CDR3, the DNA is TGTGCCAGCAGTCCCGTCGGTGAGCAGTTCTTC.

The genes are TRBV28 and TRBJ2-7; perhaps TRBD2 as D (6 bases). Germline V gives CDR1 MDHEN, CDR2 SYDVKM. The CDR3 spans 18 residues. V was pared by 1 base and J by 5 bases, with 24 bases between. The CDR3: CASSLYGIEAGRRHEQYF. In nucleotides, the CDR3 is TGTGCCAGCAGTTTATATGGGATTGAGGCGGGGAGAAGGCACGAGCAGTACTTC.